The clone carrying this TCR beta chain was recorded many times. The germline gives CDR1 MDHEN, CDR2 SYDVKM. CDR3 length: 13 residues. The germline V and J ends were trimmed by 10 bases and 0 bases, with 12 bases remaining between them. The data stem from a study of T cells in Graves' hyperthyroidism and ophthalmopathy. TCR beta CDR3 sequences were amplified from RNA transcripts. Primed by the HTBI set, a first-round RT-PCR was run on the TCR CDR3. TCRdb recomputed calls from the multiplex PCR reads with MiXCR, one row per CDR3 protein. The table lists 650,000 to 700,000 distinct CDR3 sequences, approximately 15% of them singletons.

Sequencing was carried out using blood. The V gene is TRBV28, the J gene TRBJ1-1, with a tentative D call TRBD1 (6 bases). This TCR was recovered from a middle-aged man with Graves' hyperthyroidism. The CDR3 DNA reads as TGTGCCACCTTGACAGGCCTGAACACTGAAGCTTTCTTT. It codes for CATLTGLNTEAFF.